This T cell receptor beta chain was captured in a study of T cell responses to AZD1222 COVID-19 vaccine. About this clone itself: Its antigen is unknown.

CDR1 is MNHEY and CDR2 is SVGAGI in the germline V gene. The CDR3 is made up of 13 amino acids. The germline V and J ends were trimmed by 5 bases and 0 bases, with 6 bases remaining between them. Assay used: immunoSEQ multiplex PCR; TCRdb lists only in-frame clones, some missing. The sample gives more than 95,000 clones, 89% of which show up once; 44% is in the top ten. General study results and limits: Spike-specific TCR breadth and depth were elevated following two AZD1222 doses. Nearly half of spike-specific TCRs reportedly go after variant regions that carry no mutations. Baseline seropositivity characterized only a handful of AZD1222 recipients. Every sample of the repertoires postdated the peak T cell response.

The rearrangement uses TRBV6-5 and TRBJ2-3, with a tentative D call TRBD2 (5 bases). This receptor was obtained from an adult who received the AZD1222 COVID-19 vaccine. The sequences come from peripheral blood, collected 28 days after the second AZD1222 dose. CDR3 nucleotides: TGTGCCAGCAGTCCGGGAAGCACAGATACGCAGTATTTT. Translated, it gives CASSPGSTDTQYF.